This TCR beta chain was identified in a study of beta chain features in type 1 diabetes. About the study: Cell yields, gender and age were similar in healthy donors and patients.

This clone was seen more than once but under ten times. Its antigen is not identified. cDNA synthesis used the whole RNA isolate, giving expressed TCRB sequences. TCRdb's copy holds only in-frame clones and misses some; the assay was immunoSEQ multiplex PCR. Here the sample spans about 230,000 clones, 7.5% to 10% being singletons. Overall study findings and caveats: Sequencing from cDNA could over-represent high-TCR-expressing cells.

The receptor comes from a woman younger than 35 in good health. Sequencing used naive CD4+ T cells from blood.

The CDR3 loop is CASRPGQFLPYEQYF. Written as DNA, the CDR3 is TGTGCCAGCAGGCCTGGACAGTTCCTTCCCTACGAGCAGTACTTC. V usage is TRBV11-2 and J usage is TRBJ2-7, with TRBD1 as a possible D gene (6 bases). This CDR3 contains 15 residues. Germline CDR1 SGHAT, CDR2 FQNNGV. V was shortened by 6 bases and J by 2 bases, with 17 bases between the two germline ends.